Presented here are 11 T cell receptor beta chains from one specimen sequenced in a study of cytomegalovirus exposure and HLA in healthy donors. The PCR contained 60 Vbeta and 13 Jbeta primers. The protocol was immunoSEQ multiplex PCR, while the TCRdb copy is restricted to in-frame clones and leaves out a portion. The sample table sets out tens of thousands of clones. Source material: PBMCs. These receptors all stem from a woman between 35 and 50 years old in good health and CMV-seronegative.

This rearrangement joins TRBV28 to TRBJ1-1; 7 bases agree with TRBD1. CDR3 size: 16 residues. Germline loops: CDR1 MDHEN, CDR2 SYDVKM. V lost 3 bases to trimming and J lost 3 bases; unmatched junction nucleotides: 10. The CDR3 reads CASSFEGAWEHTEAFF. The CDR3 bases are TGTGCCAGCAGTTTTGAGGGGGCGTGGGAGCACACTGAAGCTTTCTTT.

V gene TRBV2 combines with J gene TRBJ2-4, with a tentative D call TRBD2 (5 bases). The V gene's germline CDR1 is SNHLY and CDR2 FYNNEI. Trimming took 6 bases from V and 8 from J, leaving 11 bases between them. CDR3 length: 12 amino acids. The CDR3, as DNA: TGTGCCAGCAGCGAGGTCGGGGACATTCAGTACTTC. This gives the protein CASSEVGDIQYF. Using reference TRBV2 and TRBJ2-4 for the parts outside the CDR3, the full variable domain is EPEVTQTPSHQVTQMGQEVILRCVPISNHLYFYWYRQILGQKVEFLVSFYNNEISEKSEIFDDQFSVERPDGSNFTLKIRSTKLEDSAMYFCASSEVGDIQYFGAGTRLSVL.

The chain combines TRBV28 with TRBJ2-5; possible D gene TRBD1, 6 bases. CDR1 is MDHEN, CDR2 SYDVKM, per germline. This CDR3 is 12 amino acids long. The V gene lost 5 bases and the J gene lost 5 bases, with 9 bases spanning the gap. Here the CDR3 reads CASSLRGETQYF. DNA of the CDR3: TGTGCCAGCAGTCTGAGGGGGGAGACCCAGTACTTC.

The chain carries TRBV6-5 and TRBJ1-1, with TRBD1 matching over 7 bases. This CDR3 contains 14 residues. V gave up 2 bases and J gave up 2 bases; unmatched junction bases: 2. The germline V gene encodes CDR1 MNHEY and CDR2 SVGAGI. The CDR3 sequence is CASSYDRANTEAFF. The CDR3 bases are TGTGCCAGCAGTTACGACAGGGCTAACACTGAAGCTTTCTTT.

As regards this clone: The same CDR3 is also encoded by other DNA sequences in this sample. The chain joins TRBV6-1 to TRBJ2-5; possible D gene TRBD1, 6 bases. V was cut by 8 bases and J by 4 bases, with 11 bases left in between. Germline CDR1 reads MNHNS; CDR2 reads SASEGT. The CDR3 is 12 residues long. The CDR3 loop is CASRGTSETQYF. In DNA, the CDR3 is TGTGCCAGCCGTGGGACATCAGAGACCCAGTACTTC.

This chain links TRBV5-1 with TRBJ1-1; 8 bases map to TRBD1. The CDR3 has 15 amino acids. Per germline, CDR1 SGHRS and CDR2 YFSETQ. V lost 4 bases, J lost 5 bases, and 10 bases stayed unmatched. The CDR3 DNA reads TGCGCCAGCAGCCGAGGACAGGGATGGAGTACTGAAGCTTTCTTT. As protein: CASSRGQGWSTEAFF.

This clone is identified as large from frequency. The V call is TRBV5-1, the J call TRBJ1-4, with a possible D match to TRBD1 (5 bases). Germline CDR1 and CDR2: SGHRS and YFSETQ. V lost 4 bases and J 3 bases, leaving 13 bases between the germline ends. CDR3 length: 15 amino acids. CDR3 nucleotides: TGCGCCAGCAGCGGATACGGGGGGTCTAATGAAAAACTGTTTTTT. Protein: CASSGYGGSNEKLFF.

The chain has TRBV29-1 and TRBJ2-1, with TRBD1 matching over 10 bases. J lost 7 bases, V lost 6 bases, and 6 bases had no gene match. The CDR3 has 13 amino acids. CDR1 and CDR2 from the germline V gene are SQVTM and ANQGSEA. The CDR3 region is CSVTGGAVNEQFF. CDR3 bases: TGCAGCGTGACAGGGGGCGCAGTAAATGAGCAGTTCTTC.

The V gene is TRBV7-9, the J gene TRBJ1-5; D might be TRBD1 (5 bases). Trimming took off 3 bases at V and 4 bases at J, with 7 bases between the two ends. This CDR3 is 13 amino acids long. Germline V gene data show CDR1 as SEHNR and CDR2 as FQNEAQ (reference sequence). The CDR3 DNA follows: TGTGCCAGCAGCTTCAGGGAAAATCAGCCCCAGCATTTT. The encoded protein is CASSFRENQPQHF.

This chain links TRBV7-9 with TRBJ2-3; TRBD2 is a possible D gene (5 bases). This CDR3 is built from 12 residues. Trimming pared 10 bases from V and 4 bases from J, leaving 12 bases between. Germline lookup yields CDR1 SEHNR and CDR2 FQNEAQ (reference sequence). The CDR3 loop reads CATWTAADTQYF. The CDR3 DNA follows: TGTGCCACGTGGACTGCCGCAGATACGCAGTATTTT.

V usage is TRBV6-6 and J usage is TRBJ2-1, with a possible D match to TRBD2 (5 bases). Per germline, CDR1 MNHNY and CDR2 SVGAGI (reference sequence). This CDR3 is built from 12 residues. Trimming took 0 bases from V and 9 from J, leaving 6 bases between them. CDR3 in amino acids: CASSYSEGEQFF. The CDR3 bases are TGTGCCAGCAGTTACTCCGAGGGTGAGCAGTTCTTC.